This is a list of T cell receptor beta chains from one sample in a study of T cells in Graves' hyperthyroidism and ophthalmopathy. TCRdb recomputed calls from the multiplex PCR reads with MiXCR, one row per CDR3 protein. The sample carries fewer than 450,000 distinct CDR3 sequences, under 20% recorded once. Input material: blood. All receptors derive from a man aged 18 to 29 with Graves' ophthalmopathy. The CDR3 runs from the conserved cysteine through the conserved F or W. D genes are given only for firm matches. A clone size is listed for some rows: how often the clone was seen (once, few, many), or a class if it is expanded.

>NA|TRBJ2-7|TRBV20-1|many
CSVPTTGHYDEQYF
TGCAGTGTCCCAACAACCGGACACTATGACGAGCAGTACTTC
>TRBD1|TRBJ2-7|TRBV28|many
CASSLWTGGNYEQYF
TGTGCCAGCAGTTTATGGACAGGGGGCAACTACGAGCAGTACTTC
>NA|TRBJ1-2|TRBV5-1|NA
CASSLAGRGGYTF
TGCGCCAGCAGCTTGGCCGGGCGGGGTGGCTACACCTTC
>TRBD2|TRBJ2-3|TRBV20-1|NA
CSAPTSGRQDTQYF
TGCAGTGCCCCGACTAGCGGGAGGCAAGATACGCAGTATTTT
>TRBD1|TRBJ1-6|TRBV6-1|few
CASNYRGDNSPLHF
TGTGCCAGCAACTACAGGGGAGATAATTCACCCCTCCACTTT
>TRBD1|TRBJ1-4|TRBV18|NA
CASSPPGATGGIEKLFF
TGTGCCAGCTCACCTCCGGGGGCGACAGGGGGAATTGAAAAACTGTTTTTT
>NA|TRBJ2-3|TRBV5-1|few
CASSPSHRASTDTQYF
TGCGCCAGCAGCCCGAGCCACAGGGCCAGCACAGATACGCAGTATTTT
>TRBD2|TRBJ2-2|TRBV12-3/TRBV12-4|NA
CASSRGLETGELFF
TGTGCCAGCAGCCGGGGACTAGAAACCGGGGAGCTGTTTTTT
>TRBD1|TRBJ2-7|TRBV20-1|many
CSATDRTYEQYF
TGCAGTGCCACGGACAGGACCTACGAGCAGTACTTC
>NA|TRBJ2-7|TRBV9|few
CASSVAWGVTYEQYF
TGTGCCAGCAGCGTAGCGTGGGGGGTTACCTACGAGCAGTACTTC
>NA|TRBJ1-2|TRBV29-1|NA
CSVRDTDGYTF
TGCAGCGTCCGGGACACGGACGGCTACACCTTC
>NA|TRBJ1-1|TRBV7-8|many
CASSLARGFNVEGTANTEAFF
TGTGCCAGCAGCTTAGCGCGTGGGTTCAATGTGGAGGGTACGGCGAACACTGAAGCTTTCTTT
>TRBD1|TRBJ2-3|TRBV11-1|NA
CASSLPGQGAVHTQYF
TGTGCCAGCAGCTTACCAGGACAGGGGGCGGTACATACGCAGTATTTT
>NA|TRBJ1-5|TRBV12-3/TRBV12-4|few
CASTISLGGGPQHF
TGTGCCAGCACCATTTCCTTGGGTGGTGGGCCCCAGCATTTT
>NA|TRBJ2-7|TRBV6-1|many
CASSRQVSYEQYF
TGTGCCAGCAGTCGACAGGTCTCCTACGAGCAGTACTTC
>TRBD2|TRBJ2-2|TRBV6-4|few
CASSERAGGPGELFF
TGTGCCAGCAGTGAAAGAGCGGGGGGCCCCGGGGAGCTGTTTTTT
>NA|TRBJ1-1|TRBV2|many
CASNGGTEAFF
TGTGCCAGCAACGGTGGGACTGAAGCTTTCTTT
>NA|TRBJ2-4|TRBV20-1|once
CSARNRAGKNIQYF
TGCAGTGCTAGGAACAGGGCGGGGAAAAACATTCAGTACTTC
>TRBD1|TRBJ2-1|TRBV2|NA
CASRLQGAGNEQFF
TGTGCCAGCAGGTTACAGGGGGCAGGCAATGAGCAGTTCTTC
>NA|TRBJ2-1|TRBV5-8|many
CASSLVGTGSYNEQFF
TGTGCCAGCAGCTTGGTAGGGACGGGTTCCTACAATGAGCAGTTCTTC
>TRBD1|TRBJ1-1|TRBV6-2/TRBV6-3|few
CASRGTGRTEAFF
TGTGCCAGCAGAGGGACAGGGAGGACTGAAGCTTTCTTT
>NA|TRBJ2-7|TRBV3-1|NA
CASSQNRASGEQYF
TGTGCCAGCAGCCAAAATCGAGCGTCGGGCGAGCAGTACTTC
>NA|TRBJ2-1|TRBV24-1|NA
CATRASGGASYNEQFF
TGTGCCACCAGGGCATCCGGTGGTGCGTCCTACAATGAGCAGTTCTTC
>TRBD2|TRBJ2-2|TRBV27|many
CASSSTSGGYTGELFF
TGTGCCAGCAGCTCGACTAGCGGGGGGTACACCGGGGAGCTGTTTTTT
>NA|TRBJ2-2|TRBV6-5|few
CASSYEGPGELFF
TGTGCCAGCAGTTACGAGGGACCCGGGGAGCTGTTTTTT
>NA|TRBJ2-1|TRBV9|NA
CASSAPGQFYNEQFF
TGTGCCAGCAGCGCCCCCGGACAGTTTTACAATGAGCAGTTCTTC
>NA|TRBJ2-2|TRBV6-1|few
CASSPVNTGELFF
TGTGCCAGCAGCCCCGTGAACACCGGGGAGCTGTTTTTT
>NA|TRBJ2-7|TRBV6-6|many
CASSYSRGEQYF
TGTGCCAGCAGTTACTCGAGGGGGGAGCAGTACTTC
>NA|TRBJ1-2|TRBV7-9|few
CATHTRAYGYTF
TGTGCCACCCACACTCGGGCCTATGGCTACACCTTC
>NA|TRBJ2-7|TRBV12-3/TRBV12-4|many
CASKGLSEQYF
TGTGCCAGCAAAGGACTTAGCGAGCAGTACTTC
>NA|TRBJ1-5|TRBV6-5|few
CASSYGPIQPQHF
TGTGCCAGCAGTTATGGCCCTATTCAGCCCCAGCATTTT
>NA|TRBJ2-3|TRBV20-1|few
CSARGGASTDTQYF
TGCAGTGCTAGAGGCGGGGCCAGCACAGATACGCAGTATTTT
>TRBD1|TRBJ2-6|TRBV28|NA
CASSLPTNPGQGYSGANVLTF
TGTGCCAGCAGTTTACCGACTAATCCGGGACAGGGGTACTCTGGGGCCAACGTCCTGACTTTC